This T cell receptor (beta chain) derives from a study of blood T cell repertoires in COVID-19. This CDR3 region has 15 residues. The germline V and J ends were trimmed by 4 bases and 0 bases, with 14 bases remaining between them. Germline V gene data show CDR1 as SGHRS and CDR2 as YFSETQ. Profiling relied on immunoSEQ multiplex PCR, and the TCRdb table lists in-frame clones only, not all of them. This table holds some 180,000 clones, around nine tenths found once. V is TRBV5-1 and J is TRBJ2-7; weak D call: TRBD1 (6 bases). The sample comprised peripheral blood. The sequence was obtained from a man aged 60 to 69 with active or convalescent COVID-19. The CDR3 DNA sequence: TGCGCCAGCAGCCCCCGTGTAGGGGGCTCCTACGAGCAGTACTTC. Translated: CASSPRVGGSYEQYF.